The 12 T cell receptor beta chains listed next were all sequenced from one sample in a study of blood T cell repertoires in COVID-19. Produced via immunoSEQ multiplex PCR; TCRdb's table is partial and in-frame only. The table shows around 41,000 clones, with 75% to 90% occurring only once. Sequencing used peripheral blood. The receptors here all came from a woman older than 75 with active COVID-19.

V usage is TRBV6-5 and J usage is TRBJ2-7; tentative D call: TRBD2 (7 bases). The germline gives CDR1 MNHEY, CDR2 SVGAGI. CDR3 length equals 14 residues. Trimming shortened V by 7 bases and J by 6 bases, and 19 bases separated the two germline ends. The CDR3 DNA follows: TGTGCCAGCACTGCCCCGGGCGGGGGCGGCGAGCAGTACTTC. It translates to CASTAPGGGGEQYF.

This chain uses TRBV28 with TRBJ2-7; the match to TRBD1 covers 11 bases. The germline gives CDR1 MDHEN, CDR2 SYDVKM. The CDR3 loop spans 15 amino acids. The J segment lost 3 bases and the V segment lost 4 bases, leaving 5 bases of the junction unmatched. CDR3 amino acids: CASSSSGTGGYEQYF. The CDR3 DNA reads TGTGCCAGCAGTTCATCCGGGACAGGGGGCTACGAGCAGTACTTC.

This clone was seen only once. The V and J genes are TRBV3-1 (or the pseudogene TRBV3-2) and TRBJ2-3, with TRBD1 matching over 7 bases. V lost 0 bases, J lost 2 bases, and 5 bases stayed unmatched. CDR1 is LGHDT and CDR2 is YNNKEL in the germline V gene (reference sequence). CDR3 length equals 16 residues. The CDR3 DNA reads TGTGCCAGCAGCCAAGATAGCGACAGGGCCACAGATACGCAGTATTTT. Protein product: CASSQDSDRATDTQYF.

The rearrangement links TRBV30 to TRBJ2-3; perhaps TRBD2 as D (6 bases). CDR3 length: 14 residues. Germline V gene lookup returns CDR1 GTSNPN and CDR2 SVGIG (reference sequence). Trimming took 0 bases from V and 2 from J, leaving 9 bases between them. CDR3 DNA sequence: TGTGCCTGGAGTGTAGGAGGGGACACAGATACGCAGTATTTT. Protein product: CAWSVGGDTDTQYF. The variable domain in full, with the rest retrieved from reference TRBV30 and TRBJ2-3, is SQTIHQWPATLVQPVGSPLSLECTVEGTSNPNLYWYRQAAGRGLQLLFYSVGIGQISSEVPQNLSASRPQDRQFILSSKKLLLSDSGFYLCAWSVGGDTDTQYFGPGTRLTVL.

This clone was observed once. The V call is TRBV28, the J call TRBJ2-7; D call uncertain. The V end lost 4 bases, the J end lost 5 bases, and 9 bases lay between the germline ends. The CDR3 totals 12 residues. The germline V gene encodes CDR1 MDHEN and CDR2 SYDVKM. The CDR3 nucleotides are TGTGCCAGCAGTTCATCCGCGAACGAGCAGTACTTC. The encoded protein is CASSSSANEQYF. The entire variable domain, with the rest obtained from reference TRBV28 and TRBJ2-7, is as follows: DVKVTQSSRYLVKRTGEKVFLECVQDMDHENMFWYRQDPGLGLRLIYFSYDVKMKEKGDIPEGYSVSREKKERFSLILESASTNQTSMYLCASSSSANEQYFGPGTRLTVT.

This sequence joins TRBV24-1 and TRBJ1-1; the match to TRBD1 covers 8 bases. Trimming at V came to 7 bases and at J to 6 bases, leaving 9 bases not matched to a gene. Germline V lookup: CDR1 KGHDR, CDR2 SFDVKD. This CDR3 is built from 14 residues. This CDR3 reads CATRAADRDAEAFF. The CDR3, as DNA: TGTGCCACCAGGGCCGCGGACAGGGACGCTGAAGCTTTCTTT.

This rearrangement joins TRBV4-1 to TRBJ1-3, with no clear D. Trimming left V 0 bases short and J 3 bases short, with 9 bases between. This CDR3 is 15 amino acids long. Looked up from germline, CDR1 is MGHRA and CDR2 is YSYEKL. As DNA, the CDR3 is TGCGCCAGCAGCCAAGATGAGCCGTTTGGAAACACCATATATTTT. Protein sequence: CASSQDEPFGNTIYF.

The rearrangement joins TRBV6-2 or TRBV6-3 to TRBJ2-5; 8 bases map to TRBD1. The CDR3 has 13 amino acids. Unmatched junction bases numbered 5, after V lost 6 bases and J lost 5 bases. Germline V gives CDR1 MNHEY, CDR2 SVGEGT. CDR3 amino acids: CASSFRDRETQYF. The CDR3 DNA sequence: TGTGCCAGCAGCTTCCGGGACAGGGAGACCCAGTACTTC.

This sequence joins TRBV10-3 and TRBJ2-7; TRBD2 is a possible D gene (6 bases). This CDR3 comprises 13 residues. Germline V gene sequence: CDR1 ENHRY, CDR2 SYGVKD. Trimming cost V 6 bases and J 5 bases, with 14 bases left between them. The CDR3 coding sequence is TGTGCCATCAGCCCTTCCGGGGGTGACGAGCAGTACTTC. As protein: CAISPSGGDEQYF.

The chain couples TRBV7-6 to TRBJ2-5, with TRBD1 matching 10 bases. V trimming: 4 bases; J trimming: 0 bases; junction bases outside the gene matches: 14. The germline gives CDR1 SGHVS, CDR2 FNYEAQ. This CDR3 contains 19 residues. The CDR3 region has the DNA TGTGCCAGCAGCTCCACCGCTAGACAGGGGGCCTCAAACCAAGAGACCCAGTACTTC. Protein: CASSSTARQGASNQETQYF.

The chain carries TRBV24-1 and TRBJ2-3; 8 positions agree with TRBD1. Germline CDR1 is KGHDR and CDR2 is SFDVKD. Trimming cost V 7 bases and J 0 bases; bases outside gene matches: 2. There are 14 residues in the CDR3. This CDR3 is CATRRTGSTDTQYF. CDR3 nucleotides: TGTGCCACCAGACGGACAGGGAGCACAGATACGCAGTATTTT.

CDR3 nucleotides: TGTGCCACCAGCAGATCGGTCGTCACCGGGGAGCTGTTTTTT. Protein product: CATSRSVVTGELFF. This sequence joins TRBV15 and TRBJ2-2; D is undetermined. Germline loops: CDR1 LNHNV, CDR2 YYDKDF (reference sequence). With 2 bases removed from V and 4 bases from J, the gap between germline ends came to 8 bases. The CDR3 loop spans 14 amino acids. Full variable domain (rest looked up from reference TRBV15 and TRBJ2-2): DAMVIQNPRYQVTQFGKPVTLSCSQTLNHNVMYWYQQKSSQAPKLLFHYYDKDFNNEADTPDNFQSRRPNTSFCFLDIRSPGLGDTAMYLCATSRSVVTGELFFGEGSRLTVL.